Detailed here is one TCR beta chain. This clone's antigen is unknown. Qualities for individual bases were not recorded, and no much larger clone is one base off. The cohort consisted of 650 to 700 healthy bone marrow donors. Cohort members were all nominally healthy when sampled, although unrecorded immune exposures were likely present. The donor tested CMV seropositive, placing the donor among the 250 to 300 seropositive members of the cohort. Every donor gave a peripheral blood sample, and the peripheral blood mononuclear cells from that sample were used for TCR beta sequencing. Genomic DNA was extracted from the blood cell samples with the Qiagen DNeasy Blood Extraction Kit. Library creation used the immunoSEQ multiplex PCR assay. A mixture of 60 forward primers for TCR Vbeta segments and 13 reverse primers for TCR Jbeta segments was used in the multiplex PCR. A multiplex PCR assay on genomic DNA amplified the CDR3 region of rearranged TCR beta genes. On the Illumina HiSeq System, the amplified TCR beta libraries were sequenced as 87-base-pair reads. Regarding the original processing steps: Across the 500 to 850 repertoires, a later analysis counted roughly 84 million unique TCR beta chains, about 10 million of which were shared by at least two donors. To remove PCR and sequencing errors, raw reads were error-corrected and collapsed into unique sequences using a nearest-neighbor algorithm that merged closely related sequences. Alignment of CDR3 sequences to IMGT reference sequences was used to assign V, D and J gene segments. Each retained sequence needed at least a six-nucleotide match to both a V gene segment and a J gene segment. Rearrangements were classified as productive when the CDR3 lacked stop codons and remained in frame with V and J, and all other rearrangements were classified as non-productive. CDR3 was defined by IMGT convention, running from the second conserved V-encoded cysteine to the conserved J-encoded phenylalanine. Sequences without an unambiguous match to a single V gene segment were excluded from the earlier analysis of 450 to 650 of the donors. An earlier analysis of 587 of the donors called V segments functional above 56.7% productive rearrangements and segregating when the between-donor standard deviation exceeded 5%. A statistical classification framework was built to diagnose cytomegalovirus status from the catalog of TCR beta chain sequences. A later analysis assigned V and J genes by comparing TCR nucleotide sequences with IMGT/GENE-DB human TR gene sequences. In a later analysis, CDR3 sequences and most-parsimonious VDJ recombination scenarios were assigned using the TCRdist pipeline. In a later analysis, each TCR beta chain was defined by its CDR3 amino acid sequence together with its V-gene family, and reads without a unique V-gene family were excluded. As a way to deal with suspected cross-contamination and a sequencing artifact, a later analysis dropped 640 or so nucleotide sequences that were highly shared and had low generation probability. In a later analysis, a clonal expansion index for each public chain was calculated from normalized within-repertoire ranks of inferred template counts. A later analysis computed generation probabilities with a VDJ recombination model fitted to out-of-frame rearrangements, and checked the results against IGoR. In a later analysis, hypergeometric tests were used to score TCR-TCR, TCR-HLA and TCR-CMV co-occurrence, with a repertoire-size bias correction applied to TCR pairs. To estimate false discovery rates, a later analysis permuted the HLA or CMV assignments 20 times. In a later analysis, co-occurring TCRs were grouped using DBSCAN, with TCRdist sequence similarity added in when clustering inside HLA-allele-positive subsets. Repertoires with fewer than 30,000 or more than 120,000 public chains, plus five repertoires with anomalous nucleotide sharing, were excluded from co-occurrence clustering. What TCRdb holds here is the immuneACCESS table cut down to in-frame rearrangements. Part of the clones is not present; checked against another copy, under half of the missing clones reflect an unresolved V gene, and the others are unexplained. V, J and clone size are taken as reported in that table, and D and trimming were inferred from the DNA itself. The sample table shows roughly 250,000 clones, and 80% to 90% are seen once. The ten largest clones capture 1.5% to 2.5% of the sample.

This sample stems from a study of cytomegalovirus exposure and HLA in healthy donors (TCRdb year 2017). General notes on the study: In an earlier analysis of several hundred of the donors, 276 Gb of sequence data and 90 million to 120 million unique TCR beta sequences from roughly 180 million T cells were reported. A separate validation cohort of approximately 120 different subjects was used in addition to the approximately 700-subject first cohort. Of the 398 genotyped donors, around 81% fell in the genetic ancestry cluster associated with self-reported Caucasian donors. To predict cytomegalovirus infection status, the study combined high-throughput TCR immunosequencing, statistical association of individual TCRs with disease status, and machine learning. Genome-wide SNP genotypes for about three fifths of the roughly 670 donors were used in a later genetic analysis, which treated that subset as a discovery cohort. Every discovery cohort repertoire had been produced on one sequencing platform. Rather than using new phenotypic data, the later analysis identified candidate immune exposures from TCR beta sequences and from how often those sequences occurred across donors. Across under 500 genotyped donors of the cohort, an average of about 240,000 unique TCR beta nucleotide sequences per donor were sequenced, and approximately 17% of those sequences were non-productive. To study patterns of TCR occurrence, a later analysis re-analyzed previously published TCR beta repertoires from several hundred donors and added high-resolution HLA genotyping. The number of donors typed differed by locus, with roughly 620-630 for A, B, C, DRB1 and DQB1, around 520 for DQA1, 606 for DPA1, and around 460 for DPB1. About 280 gigabases of sequencing data and approximately 84 million unique TCR sequences were included in an early release covering about 600 HLA-typed donors. An earlier analysis of approximately 630 of the donors applied high-throughput TCR beta sequencing to assess whether each TCR beta V gene segment acted as functional or pseudogenic. Both class I and class II loci were covered by HLA typing, at four-digit resolution. Because of strong linkage in the cohort, four or five DR-DQ haplotypes were treated as single units for association and clustering. The aim of the study was to test whether cataloging public T cell receptors could identify signatures of past pathogen exposure. Using immunosequencing, the study profiled T cell repertoires from about 620 subjects and related those repertoires to cytomegalovirus serostatus. Alongside the repertoire data, information on donor age, sex, ethnicity and CMV serostatus was compiled.

The germline V gene yields MDHEN for CDR1 and SYDVKM for CDR2. The CDR3 contains 13 residues, cysteine and phenylalanine counted. Left in the record is the CDR3 DNA by itself, 39 bases read in frame from the first base. V is reduced by 6 bases and J by 9 bases, leaving a spacing of 12 bases between them. On the study overall, not on this receptor specifically: The classifier was reported to diagnose cytomegalovirus status with high specificity and sensitivity in both the original cohort and the validation cohort. Most CMV-associated TCR beta chains appeared to be HLA-restricted in a later analysis, and the HLA associations seemed to be driven largely by CMV exposure. In an earlier analysis of around 600 of the donors, most TCR beta V segments appeared in productive rearrangements about 87% or about 30% of the time, broadly matching IMGT annotations. Compared with equally common non-associated chains, HLA-associated TCR beta chains in a later analysis were more clonally expanded and had lower generation probabilities. Specific HLA alleles were associated with 15,000 to 20,000 TCR beta sequences at a false discovery rate of 0.05 in a later analysis. The study gave a list of 150 to 200 TCR beta chains associated with cytomegalovirus. According to the authors, the approach could potentially be generalized to other disease states and immunological phenotypes. A later analysis found that TCR association rates varied across HLA loci, with DRB1 alleles showing the most associated TCRs and HLA-C alleles the fewest. A few of the identified cytomegalovirus-associated TCR beta chains were confirmed in vitro to be specific for cytomegalovirus antigens. Some IMGT-functional V segments, including TRBV6-2 and TRBV6-3, could not be distinguished by the 87-base-pair reads and were therefore excluded. A cluster of highly shared sequence variants was judged likely to represent a technical artifact of the sequencing pipeline. Immune exposure information for the cohort was limited to CMV serostatus. The earlier analysis of 587 of the donors excluded 15 to 20 rarely observed V segments, including chromosome 9 orphons, because counts were too low. Strong co-occurrence of HLA alleles, especially DR and DQ, made assigning TCR associations to individual alleles difficult. Linkage disequilibrium might explain the correlated functional status among segregating V segments, but an unknown experimental factor could not be excluded. A further reported finding was that TCR beta sequences accurately predicted the HLA-A and HLA-B alleles for most subjects in the first cohort. Roughly uniform sequencing depth across donors was assumed in presence/absence analyses, although this assumption may not hold. According to a later genetic analysis, donors in an Asian-associated ancestry cluster had fewer N-insertions in productive TCRs than the approximately 670-donor mean. HLA typing was unavailable for some donors at each locus, so association tests used only the typed subset. Several of the top co-occurrence clusters appeared to be linked to parvovirus B19, influenza, CMV and Epstein-Barr virus, according to a later analysis. A later genetic analysis associated a missense DCLRE1C variant with V-gene and J-gene trimming of TCR beta chains, and an independent cohort replicated the association. The cohort was sequenced for TCR beta chains only, and without alpha or paired-chain data the features that could be detected were limited. Across donors, most TCR sequences were observed very rarely, whereas some public TCRs were present in many individuals.

This receptor was identified in a woman aged 40 to 50 in good health and CMV-seropositive. The sample taken for sequencing was PBMCs. This receptor chain uses TRBV28 and TRBJ1-6, with an unclear D gene assignment. The nucleotides are TGTGCCAGCAGACCCCCGGGTGGTTCACCCCTCCACTTT. Its amino acids are CASRPPGGSPLHF.